Below, 2 T cell receptor beta chains from the same sample are listed, as sequenced in a study of spatial heterogeneity in lung cancer. A single record per CDR3 protein comes from TCRdb applying MiXCR to the 5' RACE reads. The table records a few thousand distinct CDR3 sequences, roughly 3.4% of them present only once. Time point indicated: sample taken at primary tumor resection. This specimen consisted of lung tissue, obtained at surgery. The source is a human donor with early-stage non-small cell lung cancer.

This clonotype showed up many times. The library was prepared for alpha chains; this beta chain is a stray read, so its frequency means little. The J gene is TRBJ1-5, the V gene TRBV9, with TRBD1 as a possible D gene (5 bases). The CDR3 runs 15 residues. Per germline, CDR1 SGDLS and CDR2 YYNGEE. Trimming removed 4 bases from V and 6 bases from J, with 17 bases in between. The CDR3 DNA reads as TGTGCCAGCAGCTTAGAGGTTGGGGGAGGTCAGCCCCAGCATTTT. Translation gives CASSLEVGGGQPQHF.

This clonotype was seen many times. With the library built for alpha chains, this beta chain is off target and its frequency is not meaningful. The V call is TRBV6-2 or TRBV6-3, the J call TRBJ1-6; 7 bases are a match to TRBD1. The germline CDR1 and CDR2 sequences are MNHEY and SVGEGT. V lost 5 bases, J lost 15 bases, and 13 bases stayed unmatched. This CDR3 region has 14 residues. CDR3 sequence reads: CASSRQGLIRGLHF. The CDR3, as DNA: TGTGCCAGCAGTCGACAGGGCCTCATAAGGGGCCTCCACTTT.